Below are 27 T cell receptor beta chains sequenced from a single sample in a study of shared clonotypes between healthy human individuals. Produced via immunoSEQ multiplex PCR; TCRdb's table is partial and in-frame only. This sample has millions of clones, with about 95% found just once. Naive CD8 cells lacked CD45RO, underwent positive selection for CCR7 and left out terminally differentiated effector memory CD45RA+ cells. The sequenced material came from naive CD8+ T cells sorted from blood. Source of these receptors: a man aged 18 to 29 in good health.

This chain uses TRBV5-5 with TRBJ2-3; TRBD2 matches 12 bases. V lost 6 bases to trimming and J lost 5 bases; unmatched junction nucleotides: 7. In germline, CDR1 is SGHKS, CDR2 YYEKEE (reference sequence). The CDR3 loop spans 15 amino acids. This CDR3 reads CASKTRLAGEDTQYF. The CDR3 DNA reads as TGTGCCAGCAAAACTCGACTAGCGGGAGAAGATACGCAGTATTTT.

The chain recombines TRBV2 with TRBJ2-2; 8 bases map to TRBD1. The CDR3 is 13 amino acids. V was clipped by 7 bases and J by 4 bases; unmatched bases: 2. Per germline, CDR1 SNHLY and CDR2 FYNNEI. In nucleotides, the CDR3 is TGTGCCAGCACCGGACAGGGCACCGGGGAGCTGTTTTTT. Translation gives CASTGQGTGELFF.

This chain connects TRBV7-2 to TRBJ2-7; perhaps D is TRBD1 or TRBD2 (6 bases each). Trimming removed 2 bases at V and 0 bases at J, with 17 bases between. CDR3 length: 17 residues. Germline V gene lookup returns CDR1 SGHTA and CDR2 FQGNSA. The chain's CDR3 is CASSLREGGLLSYEQYF. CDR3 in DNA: TGTGCCAGCAGCTTAAGAGAGGGGGGTTTACTCTCCTACGAGCAGTACTTC.

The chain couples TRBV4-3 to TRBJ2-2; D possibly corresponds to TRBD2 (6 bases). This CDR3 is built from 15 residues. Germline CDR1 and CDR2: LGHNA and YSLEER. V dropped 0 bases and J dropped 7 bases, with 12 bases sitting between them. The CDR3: CASSQEAGLDGELFF. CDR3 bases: TGCGCCAGCAGCCAAGAGGCGGGGCTCGACGGGGAGCTGTTTTTT.

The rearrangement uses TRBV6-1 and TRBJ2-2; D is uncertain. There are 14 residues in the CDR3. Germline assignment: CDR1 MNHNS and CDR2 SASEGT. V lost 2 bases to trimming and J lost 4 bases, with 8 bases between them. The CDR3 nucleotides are TGTGCCAGCAGTGAAACTGGGCTCACCGGGGAGCTGTTTTTT. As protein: CASSETGLTGELFF.

The CDR3 sequence is CASSYWDGDETQYF. CDR3 DNA sequence: TGTGCCAGCAGTTACTGGGACGGAGATGAGACCCAGTACTTC. J is TRBJ2-5 and V is TRBV6-6; perhaps D is TRBD1 or TRBD2 (5 bases each). The length of the CDR3 is 14 residues. Germline CDR1 is MNHNY and CDR2 is SVGAGI (reference sequence). V was cut by 1 base and J by 5 bases, with 11 bases left in between.

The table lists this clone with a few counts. The CDR3 DNA sequence: TGTGCCAGCAGCTTCGGGGGACCCGGAGATGGCTACACCTTC. Its translation: CASSFGGPGDGYTF. The V gene is TRBV5-4, the J gene TRBJ1-2; D is perhaps TRBD1 (5 bases). Germline CDR1 reads SGHNT; CDR2 reads YYREEE (reference sequence). V lost 2 bases and J lost 6, with 14 bases in between. This CDR3 has 14 residues.

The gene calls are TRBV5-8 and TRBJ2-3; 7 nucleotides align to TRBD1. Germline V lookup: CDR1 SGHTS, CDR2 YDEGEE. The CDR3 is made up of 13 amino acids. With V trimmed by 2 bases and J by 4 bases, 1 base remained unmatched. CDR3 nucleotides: TGTGCCAGCAGCTTACAGGGGCCAGATACGCAGTATTTT. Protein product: CASSLQGPDTQYF.

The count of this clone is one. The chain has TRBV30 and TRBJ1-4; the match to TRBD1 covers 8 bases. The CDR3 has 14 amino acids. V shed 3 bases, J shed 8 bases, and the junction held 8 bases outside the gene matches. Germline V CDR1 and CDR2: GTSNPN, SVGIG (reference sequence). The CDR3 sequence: CAWRPGQVGEKLFF. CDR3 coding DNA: TGTGCCTGGAGACCGGGACAGGTTGGAGAAAAACTGTTTTTT. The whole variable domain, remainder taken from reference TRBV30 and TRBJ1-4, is SQTIHQWPATLVQPVGSPLSLECTVEGTSNPNLYWYRQAAGRGLQLLFYSVGIGQISSEVPQNLSASRPQDRQFILSSKKLLLSDSGFYLCAWRPGQVGEKLFFGSGTQLSVL.

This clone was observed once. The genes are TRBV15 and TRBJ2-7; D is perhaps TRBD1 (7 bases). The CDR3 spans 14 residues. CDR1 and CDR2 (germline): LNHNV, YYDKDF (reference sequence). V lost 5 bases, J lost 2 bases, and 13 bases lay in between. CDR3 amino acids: CATSGGTVAYEQYF. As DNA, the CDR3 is TGTGCCACCAGCGGGGGGACAGTTGCCTACGAGCAGTACTTC.

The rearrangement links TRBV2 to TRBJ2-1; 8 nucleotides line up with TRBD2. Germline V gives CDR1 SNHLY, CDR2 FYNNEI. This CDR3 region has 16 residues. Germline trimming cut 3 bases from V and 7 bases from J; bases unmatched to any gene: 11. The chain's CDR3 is CASSELAGGSRNEQFF. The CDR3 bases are TGTGCCAGCAGTGAGTTGGCGGGAGGTAGTAGGAATGAGCAGTTCTTC.

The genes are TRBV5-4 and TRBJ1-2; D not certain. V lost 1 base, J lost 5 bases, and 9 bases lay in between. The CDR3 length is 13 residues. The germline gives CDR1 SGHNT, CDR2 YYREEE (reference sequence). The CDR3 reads CASSLSIEYGYTF. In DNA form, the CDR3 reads TGTGCCAGCAGCTTGTCTATCGAATATGGCTACACCTTC.

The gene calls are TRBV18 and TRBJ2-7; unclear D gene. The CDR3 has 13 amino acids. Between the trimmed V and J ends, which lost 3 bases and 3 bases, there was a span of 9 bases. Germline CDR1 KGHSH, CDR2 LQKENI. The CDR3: CASSPQADYEQYF. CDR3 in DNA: TGTGCCAGCTCACCCCAAGCCGACTACGAGCAGTACTTC.

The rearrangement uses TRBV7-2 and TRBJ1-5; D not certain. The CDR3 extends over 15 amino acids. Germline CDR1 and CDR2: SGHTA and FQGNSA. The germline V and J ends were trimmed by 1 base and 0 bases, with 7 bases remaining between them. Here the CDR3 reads CASSLVSFSNQPQHF. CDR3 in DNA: TGTGCCAGCAGCTTAGTCAGCTTTAGCAATCAGCCCCAGCATTTT.

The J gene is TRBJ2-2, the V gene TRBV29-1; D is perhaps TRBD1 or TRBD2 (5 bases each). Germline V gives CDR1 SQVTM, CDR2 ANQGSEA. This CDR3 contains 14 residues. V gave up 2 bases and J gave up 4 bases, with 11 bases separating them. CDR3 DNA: TGCAGCGTTGAATGGGGGTTGGGCACCGGGGAGCTGTTTTTT. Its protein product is CSVEWGLGTGELFF.

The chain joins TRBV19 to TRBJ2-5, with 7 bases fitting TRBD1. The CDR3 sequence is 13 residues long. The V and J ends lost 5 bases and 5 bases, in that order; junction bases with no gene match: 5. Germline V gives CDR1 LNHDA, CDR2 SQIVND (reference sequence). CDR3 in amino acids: CASSANRGETQYF. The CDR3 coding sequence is TGTGCCAGTAGTGCCAACAGGGGCGAGACCCAGTACTTC.

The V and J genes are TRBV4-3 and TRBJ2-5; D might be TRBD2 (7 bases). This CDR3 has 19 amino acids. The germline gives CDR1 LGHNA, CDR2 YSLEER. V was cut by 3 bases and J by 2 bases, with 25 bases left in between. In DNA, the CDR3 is TGCGCCAGCAGCCATGAAAGGGGGAGGGCCCGTCCGGTTCAAGAGACCCAGTACTTC. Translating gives CASSHERGRARPVQETQYF.

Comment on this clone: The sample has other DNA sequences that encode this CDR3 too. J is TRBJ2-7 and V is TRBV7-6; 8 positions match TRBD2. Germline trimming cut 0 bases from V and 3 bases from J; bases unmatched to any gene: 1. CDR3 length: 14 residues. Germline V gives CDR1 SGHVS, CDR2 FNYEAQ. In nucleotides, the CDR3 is TGTGCCAGCAGCTTAGCTAGCGGGGACTACGAGCAGTACTTC. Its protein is CASSLASGDYEQYF.

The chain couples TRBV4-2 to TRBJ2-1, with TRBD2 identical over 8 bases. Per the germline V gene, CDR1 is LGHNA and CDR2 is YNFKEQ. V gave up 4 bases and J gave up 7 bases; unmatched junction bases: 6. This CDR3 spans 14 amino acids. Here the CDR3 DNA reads TGTGCCAGCAGCCTTTACGGGGGGGATAATGAGCAGTTCTTC. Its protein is CASSLYGGDNEQFF.

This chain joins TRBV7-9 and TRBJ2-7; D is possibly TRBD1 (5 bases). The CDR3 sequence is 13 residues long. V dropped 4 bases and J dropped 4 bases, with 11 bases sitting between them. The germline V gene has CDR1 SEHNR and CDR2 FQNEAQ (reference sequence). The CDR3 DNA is TGTGCCAGCAGCTCAGAGGCAGGGTACGAGCAGTACTTC. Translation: CASSSEAGYEQYF.

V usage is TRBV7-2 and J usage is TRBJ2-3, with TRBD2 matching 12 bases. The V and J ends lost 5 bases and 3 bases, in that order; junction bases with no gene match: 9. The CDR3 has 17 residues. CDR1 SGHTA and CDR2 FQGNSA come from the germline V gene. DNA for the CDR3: TGTGCCAGCAGCGACTTCCGACTAGCGGGAGATACAGATACGCAGTATTTT. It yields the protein CASSDFRLAGDTDTQYF.

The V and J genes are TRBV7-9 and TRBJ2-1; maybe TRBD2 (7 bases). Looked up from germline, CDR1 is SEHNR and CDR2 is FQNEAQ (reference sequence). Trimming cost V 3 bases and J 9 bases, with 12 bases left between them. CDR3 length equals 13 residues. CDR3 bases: TGTGCCAGCAGCTTTGGGGGGGCAGTTGAGCAGTTCTTC. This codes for CASSFGGAVEQFF.

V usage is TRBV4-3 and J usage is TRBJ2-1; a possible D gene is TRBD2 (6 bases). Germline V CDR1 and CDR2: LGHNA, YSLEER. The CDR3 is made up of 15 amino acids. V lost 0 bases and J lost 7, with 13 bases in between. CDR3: CASSQDGLPENEQFF. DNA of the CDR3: TGCGCCAGCAGCCAAGACGGACTACCGGAGAATGAGCAGTTCTTC.

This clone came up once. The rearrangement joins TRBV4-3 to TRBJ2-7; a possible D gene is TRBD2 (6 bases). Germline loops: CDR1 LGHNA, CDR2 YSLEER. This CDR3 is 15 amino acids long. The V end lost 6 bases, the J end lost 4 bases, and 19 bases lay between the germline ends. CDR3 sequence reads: CASRPTYAGRYEQYF. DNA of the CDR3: TGCGCCAGCAGGCCGACCTACGCGGGACGGTACGAGCAGTACTTC.

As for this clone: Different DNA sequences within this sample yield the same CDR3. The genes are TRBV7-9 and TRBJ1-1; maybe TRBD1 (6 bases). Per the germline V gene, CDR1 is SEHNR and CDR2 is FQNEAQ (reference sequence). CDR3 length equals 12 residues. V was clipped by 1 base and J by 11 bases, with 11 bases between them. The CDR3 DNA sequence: TGTGCCAGCAGCTTAGGAGCAGGGGTGGCTTTCTTT. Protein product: CASSLGAGVAFF. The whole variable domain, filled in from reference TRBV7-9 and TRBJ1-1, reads DTGVSQNPRHKITKRGQNVTFRCDPISEHNRLYWYRQTLGQGPEFLTYFQNEAQLEKSRLLSDRFSAERPKGSFSTLEIQRTEQGDSAMYLCASSLGAGVAFFGQGTRLTVV.

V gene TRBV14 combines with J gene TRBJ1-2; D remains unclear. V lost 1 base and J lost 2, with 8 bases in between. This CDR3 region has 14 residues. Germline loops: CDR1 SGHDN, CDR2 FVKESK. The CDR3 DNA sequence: TGTGCCAGCAGCCAAGGCCCCCTGAACTATGGCTACACCTTC. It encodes CASSQGPLNYGYTF. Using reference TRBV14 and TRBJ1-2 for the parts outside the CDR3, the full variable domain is EAGVTQFPSHSVIEKGQTVTLRCDPISGHDNLYWYRRVMGKEIKFLLHFVKESKQDESGMPNNRFLAERTGGTYSTLKVQPAELEDSGVYFCASSQGPLNYGYTFGSGTRLTVV.

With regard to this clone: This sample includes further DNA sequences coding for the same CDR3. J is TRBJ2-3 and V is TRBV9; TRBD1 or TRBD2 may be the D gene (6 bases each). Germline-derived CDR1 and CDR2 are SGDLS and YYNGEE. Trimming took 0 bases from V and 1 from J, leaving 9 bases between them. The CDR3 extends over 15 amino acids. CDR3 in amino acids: CASSVAGAGTDTQYF. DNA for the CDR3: TGTGCCAGCAGCGTAGCGGGGGCCGGCACAGATACGCAGTATTTT.